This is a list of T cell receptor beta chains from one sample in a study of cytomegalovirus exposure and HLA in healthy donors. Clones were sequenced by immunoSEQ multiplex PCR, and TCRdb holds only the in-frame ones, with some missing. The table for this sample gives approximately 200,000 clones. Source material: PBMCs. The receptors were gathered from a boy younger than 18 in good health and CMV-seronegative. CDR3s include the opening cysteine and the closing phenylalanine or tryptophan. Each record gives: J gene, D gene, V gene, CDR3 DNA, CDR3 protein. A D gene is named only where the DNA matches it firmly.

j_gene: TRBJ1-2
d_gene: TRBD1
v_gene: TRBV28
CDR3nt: TGTGCCAGCAGTTCACGGGACAGGGGTTTGGGTGGCTACACCTTC
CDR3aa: CASSSRDRGLGGYTF

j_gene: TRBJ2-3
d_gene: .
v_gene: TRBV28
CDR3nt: TGTGCCAGCAGTTTTCAGCAGGGCACAGATACGCAGTATTTT
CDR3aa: CASSFQQGTDTQYF

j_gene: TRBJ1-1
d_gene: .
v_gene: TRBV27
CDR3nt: TGTGCCAGCAGTTTGGGGCTGAACACTGAAGCTTTCTTT
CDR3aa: CASSLGLNTEAFF

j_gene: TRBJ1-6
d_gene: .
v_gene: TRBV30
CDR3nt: TGTGCCTGGAGTGTAGCAGGCAGTCCCCTCCACTTT
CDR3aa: CAWSVAGSPLHF

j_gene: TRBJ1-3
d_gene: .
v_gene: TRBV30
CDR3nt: TGTGCCTGGACCCCTCTCTCCTCTGGAAACACCATATATTTT
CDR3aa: CAWTPLSSGNTIYF

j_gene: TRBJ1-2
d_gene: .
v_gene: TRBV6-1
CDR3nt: TGTGCCAGCAGAATTGACGGGTCCCGTGGCTACACCTTC
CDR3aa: CASRIDGSRGYTF

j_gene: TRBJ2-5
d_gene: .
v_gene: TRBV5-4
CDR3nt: TGTGCCAGCAGTCCTCCACAGAGCCAAGAGACCCAGTACTTC
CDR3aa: CASSPPQSQETQYF

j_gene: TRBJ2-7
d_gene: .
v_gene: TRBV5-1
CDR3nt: TGCGCCAGCACCAAGGGGGGAGGGTACCCCTACGAGCAGTACTTC
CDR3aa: CASTKGGGYPYEQYF

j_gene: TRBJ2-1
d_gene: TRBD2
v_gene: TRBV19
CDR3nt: TGTGCCAGTAGCGTGGCGGGGGGCAACAATGAGCAGTTCTTC
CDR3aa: CASSVAGGNNEQFF

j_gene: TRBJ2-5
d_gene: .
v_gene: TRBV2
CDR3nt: TGTGCCAGCAGTGAAGAGAGGGGGGGGCAAGAGACCCAGTACTTC
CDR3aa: CASSEERGGQETQYF

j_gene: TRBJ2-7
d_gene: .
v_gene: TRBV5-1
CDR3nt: TGCGCCAGCAGCTTGGCAGAGCGGGCCCCCTACGAGCAGTACTTC
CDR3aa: CASSLAERAPYEQYF

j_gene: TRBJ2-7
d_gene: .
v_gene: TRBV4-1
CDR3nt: TGCGCCAGCAGCCAAGTGGGGCAGCCCGAGCAGTACTTC
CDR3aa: CASSQVGQPEQYF

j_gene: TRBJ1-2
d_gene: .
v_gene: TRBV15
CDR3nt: TGTGCCACCAGCACTAACATAGGTTGGGTAGGGGAAGGCTACACCTTC
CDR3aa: CATSTNIGWVGEGYTF

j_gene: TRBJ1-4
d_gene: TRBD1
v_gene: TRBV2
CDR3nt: TGTGCCAGCAGTGAAGGACGGACAGGGCCCGTGAATGAAAAACTGTTTTTT
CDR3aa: CASSEGRTGPVNEKLFF

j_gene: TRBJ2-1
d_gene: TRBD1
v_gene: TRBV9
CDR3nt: TGTGCCAGCAGCGGATGGACAGGGGACTACAATGAGCAGTTCTTC
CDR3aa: CASSGWTGDYNEQFF

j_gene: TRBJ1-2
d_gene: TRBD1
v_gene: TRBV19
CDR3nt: TGTGCCAGTAGTCCCACGGGGGACAGGGGGGCTTATGGCTACACCTTC
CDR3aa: CASSPTGDRGAYGYTF

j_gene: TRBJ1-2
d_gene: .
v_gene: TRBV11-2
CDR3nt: TGTGCCAGCAGCTTTTTCAGGGAGGCTATCGATGGCTACACCTTC
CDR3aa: CASSFFREAIDGYTF

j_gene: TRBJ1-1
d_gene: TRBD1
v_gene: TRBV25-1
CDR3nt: TGTGCCAGCAGTGAATCCCCAGGAGGGACAGGGGGTGGTAAAGCTTTCTTT
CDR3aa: CASSESPGGTGGGKAFF

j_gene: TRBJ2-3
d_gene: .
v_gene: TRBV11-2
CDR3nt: TGTGCCAGCAGCTTAGTGCTACAGGGCACAGATACGCAGTATTTT
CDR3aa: CASSLVLQGTDTQYF

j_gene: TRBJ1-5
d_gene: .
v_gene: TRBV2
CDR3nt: TGTGCCAGCAGTAAAACGGGAGCCCTAGGGAGCAATCAGCCCCAGCATTTT
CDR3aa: CASSKTGALGSNQPQHF

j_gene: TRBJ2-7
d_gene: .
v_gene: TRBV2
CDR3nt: TGTGCCAGCAGTGAATTGGGCTTGGGGAGCTCCTACGAGCAGTACTTC
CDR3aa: CASSELGLGSSYEQYF

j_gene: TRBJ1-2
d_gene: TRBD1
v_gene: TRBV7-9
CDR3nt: TGTGCCAGCAGCTTGATGGACAGGGATTTGAATGGCTACACCTTC
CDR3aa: CASSLMDRDLNGYTF

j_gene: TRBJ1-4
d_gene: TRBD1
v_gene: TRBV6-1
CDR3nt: TGTGCCAGCAGCACCGGGACAGGGGACGAAAAACTGTTTTTT
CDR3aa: CASSTGTGDEKLFF

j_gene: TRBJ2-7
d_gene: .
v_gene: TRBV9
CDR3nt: TGTGCCAGCAGCCCCTCGACACAGTCCAGCAGTGACGAGCAGTACTTC
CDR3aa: CASSPSTQSSSDEQYF

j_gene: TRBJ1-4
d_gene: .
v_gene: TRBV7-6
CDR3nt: TGTGCCAGCAGCCTCAGCGCAACTAATGAAAAACTGTTTTTT
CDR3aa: CASSLSATNEKLFF

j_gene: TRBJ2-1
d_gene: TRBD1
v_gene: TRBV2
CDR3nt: TGTGCCAGAGGGGACAGGGGAGTCTACAATGAGCAGTTCTTC
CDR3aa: CARGDRGVYNEQFF

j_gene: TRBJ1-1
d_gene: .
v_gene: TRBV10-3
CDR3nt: TGTGCCATCAGTCCTTATGCCCCAGCAGGGACTGAAGCTTTCTTT
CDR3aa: CAISPYAPAGTEAFF

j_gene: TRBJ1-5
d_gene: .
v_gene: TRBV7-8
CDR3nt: TGTGCCAGCAGCCCTAGTAGTCAGCCCCAGCATTTT
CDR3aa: CASSPSSQPQHF

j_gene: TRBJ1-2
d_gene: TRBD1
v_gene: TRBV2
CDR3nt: TGTGCCAGCAGAGACAGGGGGCGACGGGGCTACACCTTC
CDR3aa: CASRDRGRRGYTF

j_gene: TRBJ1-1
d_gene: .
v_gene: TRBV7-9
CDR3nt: TGTGCCAGCAGCTTAGGCGAGGGCACTGAAGCTTTCTTT
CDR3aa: CASSLGEGTEAFF

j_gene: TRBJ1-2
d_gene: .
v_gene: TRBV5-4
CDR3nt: TGTGCCAGCAGCTTGTGGCAGGGAGGCTATGGCTACACCTTC
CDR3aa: CASSLWQGGYGYTF

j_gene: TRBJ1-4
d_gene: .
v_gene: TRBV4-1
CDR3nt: TGCGCCAGCAGCCAAGTTGGTGTTCAGCTGTTTTTT
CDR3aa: CASSQVGVQLFF

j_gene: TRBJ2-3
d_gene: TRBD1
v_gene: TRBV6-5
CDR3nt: TGTGCCAGCAGGTTAAGGGGTACAGGGGGCTATGCGCAGTATTTT
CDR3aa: CASRLRGTGGYAQYF

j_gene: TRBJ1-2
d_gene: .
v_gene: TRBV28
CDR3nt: TGTGCCAGCAGGCGTCCTGCGGGGAACTATGGCTACACCTTC
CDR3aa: CASRRPAGNYGYTF

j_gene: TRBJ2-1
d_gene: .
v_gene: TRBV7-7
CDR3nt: TGTGCTAGCAGCTTAGCTAGCGTGGGTGAGCAGTTCTTC
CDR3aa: CASSLASVGEQFF

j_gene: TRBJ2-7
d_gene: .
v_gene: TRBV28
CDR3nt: TGTGCCAGCAGTCCCACCCGAACTAGTCACGAGCAGTACTTC
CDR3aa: CASSPTRTSHEQYF

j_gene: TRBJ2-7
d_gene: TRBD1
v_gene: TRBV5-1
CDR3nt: TGCGCCAGCAGCTCCTTTTCAGGACAGGGCAACGAGCAGTACTTC
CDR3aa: CASSSFSGQGNEQYF

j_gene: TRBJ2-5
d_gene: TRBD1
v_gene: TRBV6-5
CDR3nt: TGTGCCAGCAGGACAGGGTGGGGAAAAGAGACCCAGTACTTC
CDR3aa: CASRTGWGKETQYF

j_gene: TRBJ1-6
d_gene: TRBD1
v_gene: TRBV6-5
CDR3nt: TGTGCCAGCAGTTACTCTTTTAACAGGGGTTCACCCCTCCACTTT
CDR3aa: CASSYSFNRGSPLHF

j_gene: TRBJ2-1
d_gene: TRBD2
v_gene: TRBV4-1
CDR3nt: TGCGCCAGCAGCCAAGAGCCCGGGACTAGCGGTTACAATGAGCAGTTCTTC
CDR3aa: CASSQEPGTSGYNEQFF

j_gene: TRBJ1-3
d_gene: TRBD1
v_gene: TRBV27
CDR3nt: TGTGCCAGCAGTTCGACAGGGGGTACGGACACCATATATTTT
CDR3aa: CASSSTGGTDTIYF

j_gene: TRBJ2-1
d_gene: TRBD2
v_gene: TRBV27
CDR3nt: TGTGCCAGCAAAACTTCGACTAGCGGGGGGCGCTACAATGAGCAGTTCTTC
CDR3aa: CASKTSTSGGRYNEQFF

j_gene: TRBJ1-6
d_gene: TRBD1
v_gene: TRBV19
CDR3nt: TGTGCCAGTAGTGCAGCAACAGGGGGCCAATCCTCACCCCTCCACTTT
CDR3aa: CASSAATGGQSSPLHF

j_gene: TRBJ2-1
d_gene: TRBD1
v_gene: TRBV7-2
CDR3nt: TGTGCCAGCAGCCGGATCAGGCCCGGGACAGGATTAAATGAGCAGTTCTTC
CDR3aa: CASSRIRPGTGLNEQFF

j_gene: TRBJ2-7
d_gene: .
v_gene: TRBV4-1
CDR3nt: TGCGCCAGCAGCCAAACATCGACCTACGAGCAGTACTTC
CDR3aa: CASSQTSTYEQYF

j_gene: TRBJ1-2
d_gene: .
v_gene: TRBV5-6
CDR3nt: TGTGCCAGCAGCTTGGAGACAGCCTACACCTTC
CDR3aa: CASSLETAYTF

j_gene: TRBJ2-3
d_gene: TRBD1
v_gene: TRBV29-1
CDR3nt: TGCAGCGTTAGGGGGACAGTTTCTAGCACAGATACGCAGTATTTT
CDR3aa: CSVRGTVSSTDTQYF

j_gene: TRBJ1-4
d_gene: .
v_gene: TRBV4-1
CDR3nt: TGCGCCAGCAGCGGAGGGAGGGGGATGCTTAATGAAAAACTGTTTTTT
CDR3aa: CASSGGRGMLNEKLFF

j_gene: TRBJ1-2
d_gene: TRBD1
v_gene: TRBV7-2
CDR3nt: TGTGCCAGCAGCGAAACCGGTGGGACAGCCTATGGCTACACCTTC
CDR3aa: CASSETGGTAYGYTF

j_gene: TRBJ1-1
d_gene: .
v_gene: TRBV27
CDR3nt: TGTGCCAGCACTGGGGGGGGCTCATTGAACACTGAAGCTTTCTTT
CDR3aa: CASTGGGSLNTEAFF

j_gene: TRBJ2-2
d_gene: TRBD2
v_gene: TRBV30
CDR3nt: TGTGCCTGGAGAACAGGACTAGCGGGGACCGGGGAGCTGTTTTTT
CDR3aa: CAWRTGLAGTGELFF

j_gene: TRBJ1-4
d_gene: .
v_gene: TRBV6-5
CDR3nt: TGTGCCAGCAGTTCCGGACAGCACAATGAAAAACTGTTTTTT
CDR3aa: CASSSGQHNEKLFF

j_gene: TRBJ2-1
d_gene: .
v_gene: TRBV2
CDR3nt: TGTGCCAGCCTGAGTTACAATGAGCAGTTCTTC
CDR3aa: CASLSYNEQFF

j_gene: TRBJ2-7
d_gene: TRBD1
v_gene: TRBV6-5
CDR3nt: TGTGCCAGCAGGTCGACAGGGGGGAGGGTGCAGTACTTC
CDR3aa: CASRSTGGRVQYF